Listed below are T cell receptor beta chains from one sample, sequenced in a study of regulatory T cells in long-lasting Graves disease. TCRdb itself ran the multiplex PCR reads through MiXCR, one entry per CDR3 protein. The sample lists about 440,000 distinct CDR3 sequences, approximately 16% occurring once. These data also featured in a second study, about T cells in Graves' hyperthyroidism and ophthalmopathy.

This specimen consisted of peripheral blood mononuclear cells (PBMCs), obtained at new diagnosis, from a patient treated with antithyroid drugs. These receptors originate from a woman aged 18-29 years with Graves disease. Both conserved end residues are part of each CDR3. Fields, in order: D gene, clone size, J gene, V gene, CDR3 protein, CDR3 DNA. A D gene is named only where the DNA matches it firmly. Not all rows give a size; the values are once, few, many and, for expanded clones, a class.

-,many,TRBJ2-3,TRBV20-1,CSARDERLRSTDTQYF,TGCAGTGCTAGAGATGAGCGGCTCCGAAGCACAGATACGCAGTATTTT
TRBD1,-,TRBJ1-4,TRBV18,CASSPNRGIEKLFF,TGTGCCAGCTCACCAAACAGGGGAATCGAAAAACTGTTTTTT
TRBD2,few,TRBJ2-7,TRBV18,CASSPGLDGEQYF,TGTGCCAGCTCACCGGGACTAGACGGGGAGCAGTACTTC
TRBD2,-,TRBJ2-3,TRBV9,CASTPSSGRTDTQYF,TGTGCCAGCACCCCATCGAGCGGGAGAACAGATACGCAGTATTTT
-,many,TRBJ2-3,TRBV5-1,CASSPTGLSTDTQYF,TGCGCCAGCAGCCCAACGGGACTGTCCACAGATACGCAGTATTTT
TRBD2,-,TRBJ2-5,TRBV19,CATSTGLAGGRETQYF,TGTGCCACCTCAACAGGACTAGCGGGAGGAAGAGAGACCCAGTACTTC
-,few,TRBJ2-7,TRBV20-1,CSASFSVQTYEQYF,TGCAGTGCTAGCTTTAGTGTCCAAACCTACGAGCAGTACTTC
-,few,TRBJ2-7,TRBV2,CASSGTLLYEQYF,TGTGCCAGCAGCGGGACACTGCTCTACGAGCAGTACTTC
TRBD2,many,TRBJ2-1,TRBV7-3,CASSPGLAGRSYNEQFF,TGTGCCAGCAGCCCCGGACTAGCGGGACGCTCCTACAATGAGCAGTTCTTC
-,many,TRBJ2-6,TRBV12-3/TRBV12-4,CASMKGPVLLRANVLTF,TGTGCCAGCATGAAGGGGCCTGTCTTACTCCGGGCCAACGTCCTGACTTTC
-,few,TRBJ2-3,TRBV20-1,CSASLSSGGRSSTDTQYF,TGCAGTGCTAGTCTCAGTTCGGGTGGGAGGTCGAGCACAGATACGCAGTATTTT
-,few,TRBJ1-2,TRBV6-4,CASSVGLDYTF,TGTGCCAGCAGCGTCGGACTCGACTACACCTTC
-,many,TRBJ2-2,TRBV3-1,CASSPYMGTGELFF,TGTGCCAGCAGCCCATACATGGGCACCGGGGAGCTGTTTTTT
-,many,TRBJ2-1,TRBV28,CAAEQPSANEQFF,TGTGCCGCGGAGCAGCCCAGCGCCAATGAGCAGTTCTTC
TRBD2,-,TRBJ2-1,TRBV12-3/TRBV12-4,CASSPRRLAAYNEQCF,TGTGCCAGCAGCCCTAGGCGACTAGCGGCCTACAATGAGCAGTGCTTC
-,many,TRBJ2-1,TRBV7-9,CASSPTRGQGPYNEQFF,TGTGCCAGCAGCCCAACCCGGGGCCAGGGGCCCTACAATGAGCAGTTCTTC
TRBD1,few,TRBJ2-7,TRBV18,CASSYDRGVAYEQYF,TGTGCCAGCTCTTACGACAGGGGGGTGGCCTACGAGCAGTACTTC
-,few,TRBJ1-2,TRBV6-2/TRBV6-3,CASSYNSLYGYTF,TGTGCCAGCAGTTATAACAGCCTCTATGGCTACACCTTC
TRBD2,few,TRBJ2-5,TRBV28,CASLGGYETQYF,TGTGCCAGCCTGGGGGGGTACGAGACCCAGTACTTC
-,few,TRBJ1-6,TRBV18,CASSPPIQGLNSPLHF,TGTGCCAGCTCACCACCTATACAGGGCTTGAATTCACCCCTCCACTTT
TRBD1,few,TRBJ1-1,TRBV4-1,CASSQSRDRNTEAFF,TGCGCCAGCAGCCAGAGCCGGGACAGGAACACTGAAGCTTTCTTT
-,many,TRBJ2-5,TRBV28,CASSLNSGTKETQYF,TGTGCCAGCAGTTTAAATTCGGGCACCAAAGAGACCCAGTACTTC
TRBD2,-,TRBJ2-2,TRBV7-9,CASSTGLAPGELFF,TGTGCCAGCAGCACAGGACTAGCTCCCGGGGAGCTGTTTTTT
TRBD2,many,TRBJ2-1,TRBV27,CASSLERGSSYNEQFF,TGTGCCAGCAGTTTAGAGCGGGGTAGCTCCTACAATGAGCAGTTCTTC
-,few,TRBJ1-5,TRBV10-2,CASSEPPQASNQPQHF,TGCGCCAGCAGTGAGCCCCCGCAGGCAAGCAATCAGCCCCAGCATTTT
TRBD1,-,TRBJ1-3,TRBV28,CASNNRGPGNTIYF,TGTGCCAGCAACAACAGGGGGCCTGGAAACACCATATATTTT
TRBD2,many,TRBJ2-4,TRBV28,CASSQTSGRAKNIQYF,TGTGCCAGCAGTCAGACTAGCGGGAGGGCCAAAAACATTCAGTACTTC
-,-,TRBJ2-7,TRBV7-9,CASSYARYEQYF,TGTGCCAGCAGCTATGCCAGATACGAGCAGTACTTC
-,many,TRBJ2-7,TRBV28,CASSLPEFSTVHYEQYF,TGTGCCAGCAGTTTACCCGAATTTTCGACAGTGCACTACGAGCAGTACTTC
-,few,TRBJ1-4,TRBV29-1,CSVLIRVGTNEKLFF,TGCAGCGTTTTAATCAGGGTGGGGACTAATGAAAAACTGTTTTTT
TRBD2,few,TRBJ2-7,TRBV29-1,CSVEEGGRAYEQYF,TGCAGCGTTGAAGAAGGCGGGAGGGCCTACGAGCAGTACTTC
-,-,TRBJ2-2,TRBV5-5,CASRRQDPGELFF,TGTGCCAGCAGAAGACAGGATCCCGGGGAGCTGTTTTTT
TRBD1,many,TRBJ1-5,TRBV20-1,CSATTGDQPQHF,TGCAGTGCTACAACAGGGGATCAGCCCCAGCATTTT
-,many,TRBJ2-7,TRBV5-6,CASSPTGREYEQYF,TGTGCCAGCAGCCCGACAGGGCGGGAATACGAGCAGTACTTC
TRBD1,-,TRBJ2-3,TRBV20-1,CSASGGGTGGLSEDTQYF,TGCAGTGCTAGTGGGGGCGGGACAGGGGGCCTAAGTGAGGATACGCAGTATTTT
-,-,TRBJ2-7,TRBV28,CASSLIGKQYF,TGTGCCAGCAGTTTAATAGGGAAGCAGTACTTC
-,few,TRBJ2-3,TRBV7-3,CASSLQSGTSTDTQYF,TGTGCCAGCAGCTTACAAAGCGGAACTAGCACAGATACGCAGTATTTT
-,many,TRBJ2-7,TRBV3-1,CASSPTTAETYEQYF,TGTGCCAGCAGCCCCACCACAGCGGAAACCTACGAGCAGTACTTC
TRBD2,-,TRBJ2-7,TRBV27,CASSLGTSGRNEQYF,TGTGCCAGCAGTTTAGGGACTAGCGGGAGAAACGAGCAGTACTTC
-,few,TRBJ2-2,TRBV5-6,CASSIDSPGELFF,TGTGCCAGCAGCATTGATAGTCCCGGGGAGCTGTTTTTT